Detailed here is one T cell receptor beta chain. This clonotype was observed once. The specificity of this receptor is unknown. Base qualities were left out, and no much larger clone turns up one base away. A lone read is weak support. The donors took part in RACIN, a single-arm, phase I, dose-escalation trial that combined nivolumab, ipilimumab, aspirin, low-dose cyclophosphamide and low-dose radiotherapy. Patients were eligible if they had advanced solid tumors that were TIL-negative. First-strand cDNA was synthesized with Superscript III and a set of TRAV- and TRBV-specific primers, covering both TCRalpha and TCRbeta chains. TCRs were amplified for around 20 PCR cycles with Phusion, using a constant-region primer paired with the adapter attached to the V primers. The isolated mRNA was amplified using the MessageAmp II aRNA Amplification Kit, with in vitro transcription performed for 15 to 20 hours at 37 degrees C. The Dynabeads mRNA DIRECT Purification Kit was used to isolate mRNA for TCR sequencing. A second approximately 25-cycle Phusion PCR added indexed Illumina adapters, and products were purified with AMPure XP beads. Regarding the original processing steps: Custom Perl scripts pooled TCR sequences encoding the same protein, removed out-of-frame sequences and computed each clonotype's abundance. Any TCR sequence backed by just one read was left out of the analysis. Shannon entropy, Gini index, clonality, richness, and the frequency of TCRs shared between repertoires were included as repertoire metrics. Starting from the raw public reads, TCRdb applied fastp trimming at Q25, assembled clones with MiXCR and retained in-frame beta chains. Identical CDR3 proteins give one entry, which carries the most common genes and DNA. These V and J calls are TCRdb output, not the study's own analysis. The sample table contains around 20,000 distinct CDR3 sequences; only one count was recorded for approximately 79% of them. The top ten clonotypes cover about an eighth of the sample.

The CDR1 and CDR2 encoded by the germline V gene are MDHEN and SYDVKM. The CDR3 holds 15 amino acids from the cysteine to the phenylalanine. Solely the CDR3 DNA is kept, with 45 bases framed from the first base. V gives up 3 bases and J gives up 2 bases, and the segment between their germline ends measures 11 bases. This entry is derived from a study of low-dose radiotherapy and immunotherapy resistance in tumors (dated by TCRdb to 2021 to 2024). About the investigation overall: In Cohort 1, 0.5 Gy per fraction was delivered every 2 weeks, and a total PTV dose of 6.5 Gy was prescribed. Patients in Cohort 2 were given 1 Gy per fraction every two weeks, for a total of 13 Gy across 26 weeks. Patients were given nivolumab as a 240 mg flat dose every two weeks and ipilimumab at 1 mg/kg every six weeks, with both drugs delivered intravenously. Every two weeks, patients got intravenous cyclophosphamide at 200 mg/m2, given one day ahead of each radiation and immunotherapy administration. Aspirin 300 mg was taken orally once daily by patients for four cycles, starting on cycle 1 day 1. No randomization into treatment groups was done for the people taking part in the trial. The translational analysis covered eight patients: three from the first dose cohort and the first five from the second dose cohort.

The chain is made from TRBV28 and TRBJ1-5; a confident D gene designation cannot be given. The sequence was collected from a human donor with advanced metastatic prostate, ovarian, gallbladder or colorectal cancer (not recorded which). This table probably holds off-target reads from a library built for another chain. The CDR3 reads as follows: CASSFIGLGNQPQHF. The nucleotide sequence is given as TGTGCCAGCAGTTTTATAGGGCTGGGCAATCAGCCCCAGCATTTT.